The sample holds a few counts of the clone carrying this TCR beta chain. What it binds is not known. TCRdb's copy holds only in-frame clones and misses some; the assay was immunoSEQ multiplex PCR. The data show fewer than 70,000 clones, with more than 75% seen just once and roughly 3.1% held by the top ten. This sample is drawn from a study of OX40 agonist ivuxolimab in advanced cancers. Notes on the study in general: The CD4+ and CD8+ T cells in the blood had expanded clonally by week 6 at 0.1 to 3.0 mg/kg.

Germline V gives CDR1 SNHLY, CDR2 FYNNEI. The V end lost 5 bases, the J end lost 4 bases, and 11 bases lay between the germline ends. CDR3 length: 13 amino acids. J is TRBJ1-2 and V is TRBV2; tentative D call: TRBD1 (5 bases). The source was CD4+ or CD8+ T cells sorted from blood, collected in a trial of the OX40 agonist ivuxolimab. The sequence was collected from an adult with an advanced solid tumor such as melanoma, head and neck, liver or kidney cancer. In nucleotides, the CDR3 is TGTGCCAGCAGTTATCAGGGTATCTATGGCTACACCTTC. Translation gives CASSYQGIYGYTF.